This T cell receptor beta chain emerged from a study of liver allograft versus peripheral blood T cells. Study information: Within transplanted livers, the T cell receptor repertoires were examined and compared against the repertoires present in the peripheral blood of liver transplant recipients.

Worth noting for this clonotype: Its matching antigen is unknown. A much larger clone differs from this one at a single base, so this may be a read error.

Study findings and constraints: Inside liver allografts, T cell receptor repertoires reportedly diverged from the repertoires found in peripheral blood.

The CDR3 is made up of 15 amino acids. In germline, CDR1 is MNHEY, CDR2 SVGAGI. MiXCR was run by TCRdb on the reads, yielding one entry per CDR3 protein. The data show approximately 6,600 distinct CDR3 sequences, roughly a sixth seen once. V usage is TRBV6-5 and J usage is TRBJ2-2; 7 nucleotides line up with TRBD1. This receptor was obtained from a human patient who had a liver transplant. The graft donor may be the source of some T cells. The CDR3 reads CANSEVRGNSGELFF. Written as DNA, the CDR3 is TGTGCCAACAGTGAGGTCAGGGGGAACTCCGGGGAGCTGTTTTTT.